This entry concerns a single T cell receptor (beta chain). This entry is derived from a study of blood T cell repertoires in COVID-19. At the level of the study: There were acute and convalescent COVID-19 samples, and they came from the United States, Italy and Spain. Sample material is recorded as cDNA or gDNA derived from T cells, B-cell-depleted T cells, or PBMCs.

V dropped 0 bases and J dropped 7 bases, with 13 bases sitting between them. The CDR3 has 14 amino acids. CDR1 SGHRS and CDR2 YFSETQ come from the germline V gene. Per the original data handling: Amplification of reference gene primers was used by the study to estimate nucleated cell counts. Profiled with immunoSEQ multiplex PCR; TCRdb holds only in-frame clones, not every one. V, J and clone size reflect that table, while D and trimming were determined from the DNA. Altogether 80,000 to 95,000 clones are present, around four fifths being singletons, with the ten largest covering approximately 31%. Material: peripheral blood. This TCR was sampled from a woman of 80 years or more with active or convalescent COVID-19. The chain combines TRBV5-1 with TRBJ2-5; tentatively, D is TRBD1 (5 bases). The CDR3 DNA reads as TGCGCCAGCAGCTTGGGGCAGGGCCTCGGGACCCAGTACTTC. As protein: CASSLGQGLGTQYF.